This T cell receptor beta chain is from a study of T cells in Graves' hyperthyroidism and ophthalmopathy. There are 17 residues in the CDR3. The J segment lost 6 bases and the V segment lost 1 base, leaving 9 bases of the junction unmatched. CDR1 is SNHLY, CDR2 FYNNEI, per germline. This clonotype was observed at least ten times. Its antigen is undetermined. Whole-study findings and limits: Most clonotypes that expanded in the thyroid above 0.001 also showed up in blood. Model output signaled ophthalmopathy a median 6.5 months ahead of onset.

Researchers took RNA transcripts and amplified the TCR beta CDR3 regions from them. During a first-round RT-PCR of the TCR CDR3, the HTBI primer set was used. One entry per CDR3 protein, called by TCRdb with MiXCR from the multiplex PCR reads. The sample records approximately 600,000 distinct CDR3 sequences, more than 11% being singletons. The sequence was collected from a woman aged 30 to 39 with Graves' hyperthyroidism that later progressed to Graves' ophthalmopathy. This chain connects TRBV2 to TRBJ2-2, with 9 positions matching TRBD2. Sequencing was carried out using blood. The CDR3 loop reads CASSEVGTREGAGELFF. For the CDR3, the DNA is TGTGCCAGCAGTGAAGTAGGGACGCGGGAGGGCGCCGGGGAGCTGTTTTTT.